This T cell receptor (beta chain) was captured by sequencing in a study of blood T cell repertoires in COVID-19. Study context: Specimens from acute and convalescent COVID-19 originated in the United States, Italy and Spain.

Participants spanned ages roughly 18 to 95 years and resided in fewer than 30 US areas. In the 2 weeks before study entry, exposed participants met a COVID-19 case, which was PCR-confirmed or clinician-diagnosed. This CDR3 comprises 16 residues. CDR1 and CDR2 (germline): KGHDR, SFDVKD. Trimming removed 2 bases from V and 0 bases from J, with 10 bases in between. This clone has more than one count but fewer than ten. Produced via immunoSEQ multiplex PCR; TCRdb's table is partial and in-frame only. The data show approximately 150,000 clones, 80% to 85% seen once. The material sequenced was PBMCs or T cells enriched from blood (not recorded which). This clonotype was obtained from a man in his sixties or seventies who had been exposed to COVID-19. The chain combines TRBV24-1 with TRBJ2-1, with D hard to call. The DNA of the CDR3 is TGTGCCACCAGTGATTCCGGGTCAAGCTCCTACAATGAGCAGTTCTTC. This gives the protein CATSDSGSSSYNEQFF.